Given below is one TCR beta chain in context. The antigen is undetermined. The data originate from a study of T cells after yellow fever vaccination. Turning to the study itself: Preparing low-cell-number fractions relied on SMART-Seq v4 Ultra Low Input.

Overall study results and limits: Contamination by abundant bulk-population clonotypes could be present in FACS-sorted repertoires. CD4 and CD8 compartments shared a small share of clonotypes.

Template switching with 5'RACE generated the TCR cDNA and added a universal primer site and UMIs. TCRdb reprocessed the 5' RACE reads via MiXCR and lists one record per CDR3 protein. The sample shows approximately 600,000 distinct CDR3 sequences, roughly an eighth of them seen only once. The TCR comes from a man under 40 who received the YFV17D yellow fever vaccine. The sample here was PBMCs, taken on the day of the yellow fever booster vaccination.

The CDR3 sequence is CSAPPDHYNEQFF. The DNA for the CDR3 is TGCAGTGCACCACCGGACCACTACAATGAGCAGTTCTTC. The genes are TRBV20-1 and TRBJ2-1, with no clear D. Germline V gene lookup returns CDR1 DFQATT and CDR2 SNEGSKA (reference sequence). This CDR3 has 13 amino acids. The V end lost 6 bases, the J end lost 3 bases, and 12 bases lay between the germline ends.